Listed below are T cell receptor beta chains from one sample, sequenced in a study of neurological immune-mediated disorders. TCRdb used MiXCR to reprocess the 5' RACE reads, holding one entry per CDR3 protein. This table has about 49,000 distinct CDR3 sequences, over 8% appearing once. Sequencing was performed on PBMCs. The receptors originated from a woman in her forties in good health. CDR3s include the opening cysteine and the closing phenylalanine or tryptophan. The D gene is left open where the match is weak. Size is omitted from some rows. Given values are once, few, many or a class for expanded clones.

>TRBD2|TRBJ2-3|TRBV5-1|many
CASSLGGSKIDTQYF
TGCGCCAGCAGCTTAGGCGGGAGCAAAATAGATACGCAGTATTTT
>TRBD1|TRBJ1-4|TRBV3-1|many
CASSLRTTGVREKLFF
TGTGCCAGCAGCCTAAGGACGACAGGGGTCAGGGAAAAACTGTTTTTT
>TRBD2|TRBJ2-1|TRBV18|many
CASSPRKLAGEEKFF
TGTGCCAGCTCACCACGTAAACTAGCGGGAGAAGAAAAGTTCTTC
>-|TRBJ2-7|TRBV9|many
CASSPWQAPRAYEQYF
TGTGCCAGCAGCCCGTGGCAAGCGCCTAGAGCCTACGAGCAGTACTTC
>-|TRBJ2-1|TRBV7-2|many
CASSLAGGPGEEQFF
TGTGCCAGCAGCTTAGCGGGGGGGCCCGGAGAGGAGCAGTTCTTC
>TRBD2|TRBJ2-3|TRBV7-9|many
CASSLFLAGNTDTQYF
TGTGCCAGCAGCTTATTTCTAGCGGGGAACACAGATACGCAGTATTTT
>-|TRBJ1-4|TRBV20-1|many
CSATLGKTNEKLFF
TGCAGTGCTACACTGGGGAAGACTAATGAAAAACTGTTTTTT
>-|TRBJ1-1|TRBV4-1|many
CASTKGRERNTEAFF
TGCGCCAGCACCAAAGGGCGAGAGAGGAACACTGAAGCTTTCTTT
>TRBD2|TRBJ2-1|TRBV20-1|many
CSAPGLAGEGSYNEQFF
TGCAGTGCTCCCGGACTAGCGGGAGAGGGCTCCTACAATGAGCAGTTCTTC
>TRBD1|TRBJ2-3|TRBV5-5|many
CASSSDRGSDTQYF
TGTGCCAGCAGCTCTGACAGGGGCTCAGATACGCAGTATTTT
>-|TRBJ2-7|TRBV5-1|many
CASSFGPAYEQYF
TGCGCCAGCAGCTTTGGGCCCGCGTACGAGCAGTACTTC
>-|TRBJ2-5|TRBV30|many
CAWSVRAQETQYF
TGTGCCTGGAGTGTACGTGCTCAAGAGACCCAGTACTTC
>TRBD1|TRBJ2-1|TRBV27|many
CASSKGTGIRSYNEQFF
TGTGCCAGCAGTAAAGGGACAGGGATACGTTCCTACAATGAGCAGTTCTTC
>-|TRBJ2-3|TRBV9|many
CASSPGGNAGDTQYF
TGTGCCAGCAGCCCAGGGGGGAACGCCGGCGATACGCAGTATTTT
>-|TRBJ2-7|TRBV7-2|many
CASSLVSGLSSSYEQYF
TGTGCCAGCAGCTTAGTCTCTGGGCTTTCGAGCTCCTACGAGCAGTACTTC
>-|TRBJ2-1|TRBV6-2/TRBV6-3|many
CASSYGPSLGARGEQFF
TGTGCCAGCAGTTACGGACCGAGTCTAGGGGCCCGCGGTGAGCAGTTCTTC
>-|TRBJ1-1|TRBV20-1|-
CSARLGGPTTEAFF
TGCAGTGCTAGGCTCGGAGGGCCTACCACTGAAGCCTTCTTT